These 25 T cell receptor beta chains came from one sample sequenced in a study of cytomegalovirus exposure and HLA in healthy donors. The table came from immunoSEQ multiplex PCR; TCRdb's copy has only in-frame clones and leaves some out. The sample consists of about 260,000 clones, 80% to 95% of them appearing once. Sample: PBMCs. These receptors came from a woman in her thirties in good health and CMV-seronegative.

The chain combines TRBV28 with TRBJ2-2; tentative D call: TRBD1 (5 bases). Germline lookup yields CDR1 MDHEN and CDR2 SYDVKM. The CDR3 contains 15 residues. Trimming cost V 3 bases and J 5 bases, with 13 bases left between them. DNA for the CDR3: TGTGCCAGCAGTTTCTTCCAGGGCTTAACCGGGGAGCTGTTTTTT. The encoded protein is CASSFFQGLTGELFF.

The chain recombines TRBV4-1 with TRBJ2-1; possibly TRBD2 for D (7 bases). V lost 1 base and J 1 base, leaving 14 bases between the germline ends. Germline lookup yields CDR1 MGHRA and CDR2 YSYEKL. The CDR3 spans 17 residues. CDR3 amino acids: CASSQAQGGDSYNEQFF. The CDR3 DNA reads TGCGCCAGCAGCCAAGCCCAAGGGGGGGATTCCTACAATGAGCAGTTCTTC.

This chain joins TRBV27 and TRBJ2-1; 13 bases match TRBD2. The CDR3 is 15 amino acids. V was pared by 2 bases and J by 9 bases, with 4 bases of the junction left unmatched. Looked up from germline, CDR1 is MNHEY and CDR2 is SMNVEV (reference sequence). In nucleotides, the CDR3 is TGTGCCAGCAGTTTAAGGACTAGCGGGAGTGGTGAGCAGTTCTTC. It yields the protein CASSLRTSGSGEQFF.

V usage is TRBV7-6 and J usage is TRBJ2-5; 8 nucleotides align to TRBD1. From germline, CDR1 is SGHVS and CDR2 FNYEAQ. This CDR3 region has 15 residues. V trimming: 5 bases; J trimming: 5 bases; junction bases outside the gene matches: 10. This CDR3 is CASSTGQGLGETQYF. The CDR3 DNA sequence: TGTGCCAGCAGCACCGGACAGGGACTCGGGGAGACCCAGTACTTC. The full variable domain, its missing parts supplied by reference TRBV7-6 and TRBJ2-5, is GAGVSQSPRYKVTKRGQDVALRCDPISGHVSLYWYRQALGQGPEFLTYFNYEAQQDKSGLPNDRFSAERPEGSISTLTIQRTEQRDSAMYRCASSTGQGLGETQYFGPGTRLLVL.

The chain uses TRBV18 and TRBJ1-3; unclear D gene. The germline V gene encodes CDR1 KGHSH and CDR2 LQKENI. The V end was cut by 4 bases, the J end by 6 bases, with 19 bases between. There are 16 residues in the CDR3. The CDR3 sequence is CASSRLMERVENTIYF. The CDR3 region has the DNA TGTGCCAGCTCACGCCTTATGGAGAGAGTGGAAAACACCATATATTTT.

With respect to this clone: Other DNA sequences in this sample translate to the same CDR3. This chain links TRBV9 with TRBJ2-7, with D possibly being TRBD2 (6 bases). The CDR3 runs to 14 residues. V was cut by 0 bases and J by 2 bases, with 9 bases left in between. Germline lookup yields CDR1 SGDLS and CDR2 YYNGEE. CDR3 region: CASSVGGETYEQYF. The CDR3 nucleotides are TGTGCCAGCAGCGTAGGCGGGGAAACCTACGAGCAGTACTTC.

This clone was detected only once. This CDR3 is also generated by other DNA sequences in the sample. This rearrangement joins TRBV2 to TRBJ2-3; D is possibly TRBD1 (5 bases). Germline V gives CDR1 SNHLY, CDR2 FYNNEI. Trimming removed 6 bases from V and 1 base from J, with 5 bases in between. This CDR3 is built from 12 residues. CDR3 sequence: CASRGGTDTQYF. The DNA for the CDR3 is TGTGCCAGCAGAGGGGGCACAGATACGCAGTATTTT.

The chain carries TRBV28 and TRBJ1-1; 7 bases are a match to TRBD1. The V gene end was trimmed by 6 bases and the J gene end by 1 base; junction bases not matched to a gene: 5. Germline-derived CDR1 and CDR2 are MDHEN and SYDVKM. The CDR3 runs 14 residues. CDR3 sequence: CASRRTGWNTEAFF. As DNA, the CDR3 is TGTGCCAGCAGACGGACAGGTTGGAACACTGAAGCTTTCTTT.

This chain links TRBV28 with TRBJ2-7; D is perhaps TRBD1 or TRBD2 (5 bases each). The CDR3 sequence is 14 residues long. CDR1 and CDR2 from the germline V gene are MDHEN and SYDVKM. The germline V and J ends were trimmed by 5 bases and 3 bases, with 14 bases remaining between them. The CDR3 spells CASSPTRGRYEQYF. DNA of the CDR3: TGTGCCAGCAGTCCTACACGGGGACGCTACGAGCAGTACTTC.

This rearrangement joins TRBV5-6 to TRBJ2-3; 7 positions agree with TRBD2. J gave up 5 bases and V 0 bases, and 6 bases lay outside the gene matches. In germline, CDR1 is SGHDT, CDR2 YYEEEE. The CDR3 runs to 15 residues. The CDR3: CASSLAAGVQDTQYF. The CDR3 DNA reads TGTGCCAGCAGCTTGGCGGCGGGAGTGCAAGATACGCAGTATTTT.

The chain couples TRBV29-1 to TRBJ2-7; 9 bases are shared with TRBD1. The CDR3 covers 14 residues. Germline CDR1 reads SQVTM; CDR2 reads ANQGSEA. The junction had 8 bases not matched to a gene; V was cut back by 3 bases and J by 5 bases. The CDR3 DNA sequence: TGCAGCGTTGATTCAGGACAGGGGAATAACGAGCAGTACTTC. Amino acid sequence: CSVDSGQGNNEQYF.

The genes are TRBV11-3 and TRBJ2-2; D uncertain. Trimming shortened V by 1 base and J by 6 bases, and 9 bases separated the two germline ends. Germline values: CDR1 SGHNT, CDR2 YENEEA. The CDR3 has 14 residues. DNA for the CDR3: TGTGCCAGCAGCTTAGGGGCCAATGCCGGGGAGCTGTTTTTT. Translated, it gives CASSLGANAGELFF.

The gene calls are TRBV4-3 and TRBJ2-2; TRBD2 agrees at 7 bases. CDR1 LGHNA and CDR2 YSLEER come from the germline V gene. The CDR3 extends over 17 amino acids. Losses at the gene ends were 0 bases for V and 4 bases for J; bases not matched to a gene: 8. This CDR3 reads CASSQDRSLAATGELFF. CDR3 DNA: TGCGCCAGCAGCCAAGATCGCTCCCTAGCGGCCACCGGGGAGCTGTTTTTT.

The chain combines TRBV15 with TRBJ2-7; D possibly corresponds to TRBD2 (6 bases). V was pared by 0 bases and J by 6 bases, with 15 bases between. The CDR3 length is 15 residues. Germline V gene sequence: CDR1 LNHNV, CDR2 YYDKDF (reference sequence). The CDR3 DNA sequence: TGTGCCACCAGCAGAGATACACCGGGAGTTGGCGAGCAGTACTTC. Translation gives CATSRDTPGVGEQYF.

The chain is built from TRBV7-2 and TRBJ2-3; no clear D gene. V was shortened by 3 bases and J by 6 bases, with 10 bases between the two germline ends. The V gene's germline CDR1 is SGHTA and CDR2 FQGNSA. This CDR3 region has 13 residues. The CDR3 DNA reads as TGTGCCAGCAGCTTGTTAACCCGTGATACGCAGTATTTT. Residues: CASSLLTRDTQYF.

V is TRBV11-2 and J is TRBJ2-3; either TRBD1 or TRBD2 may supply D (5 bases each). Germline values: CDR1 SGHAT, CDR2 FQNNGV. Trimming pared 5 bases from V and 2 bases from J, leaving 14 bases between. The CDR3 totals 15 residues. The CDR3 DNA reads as TGTGCCAGCAGCCACCTCAGGGAGACCACAGATACGCAGTATTTT. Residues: CASSHLRETTDTQYF. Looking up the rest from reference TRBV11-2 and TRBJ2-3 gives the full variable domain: EAGVAQSPRYKIIEKRQSVAFWCNPISGHATLYWYQQILGQGPKLLIQFQNNGVVDDSQLPKDRFSAERLKGVDSTLKIQPAKLEDSAVYLCASSHLRETTDTQYFGPGTRLTVL.

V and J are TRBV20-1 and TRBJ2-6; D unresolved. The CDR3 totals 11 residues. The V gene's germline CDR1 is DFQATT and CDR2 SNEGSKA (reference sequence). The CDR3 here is CCAQGANVLTF. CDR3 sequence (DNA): TGCTGCGCCCAAGGGGCCAACGTCCTGACTTTC.

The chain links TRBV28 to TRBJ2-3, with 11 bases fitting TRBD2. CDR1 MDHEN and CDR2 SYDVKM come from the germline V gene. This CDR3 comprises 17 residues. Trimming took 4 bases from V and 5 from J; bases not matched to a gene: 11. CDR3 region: CASSSGLAGGRGDTQYF. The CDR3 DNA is TGTGCCAGCAGTTCTGGCCTAGCGGGAGGTAGGGGAGATACGCAGTATTTT.

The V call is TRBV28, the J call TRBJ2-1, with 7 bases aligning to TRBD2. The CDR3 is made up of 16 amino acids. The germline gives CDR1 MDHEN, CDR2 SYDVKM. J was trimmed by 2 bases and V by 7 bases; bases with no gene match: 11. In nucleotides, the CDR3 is TGTGCCAGCAATTCCCAGCGGGGCCGGGCCTACAATGAGCAGTTCTTC. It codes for CASNSQRGRAYNEQFF. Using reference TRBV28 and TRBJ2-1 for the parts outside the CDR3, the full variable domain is DVKVTQSSRYLVKRTGEKVFLECVQDMDHENMFWYRQDPGLGLRLIYFSYDVKMKEKGDIPEGYSVSREKKERFSLILESASTNQTSMYLCASNSQRGRAYNEQFFGPGTRLTVL.

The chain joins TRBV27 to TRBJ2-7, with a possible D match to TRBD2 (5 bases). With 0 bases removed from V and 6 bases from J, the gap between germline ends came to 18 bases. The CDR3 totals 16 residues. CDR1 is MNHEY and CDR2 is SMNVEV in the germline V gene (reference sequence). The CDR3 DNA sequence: TGTGCCAGCAGTTTATCGGGCCTAGCCCCCTCGATCGAGCAGTACTTC. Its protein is CASSLSGLAPSIEQYF.

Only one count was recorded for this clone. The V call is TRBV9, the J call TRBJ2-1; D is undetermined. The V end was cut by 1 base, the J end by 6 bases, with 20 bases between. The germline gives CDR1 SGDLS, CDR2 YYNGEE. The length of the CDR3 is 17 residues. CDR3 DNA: TGTGCCAGCAGCGTAAGCCTCCAGACCAATCGCCCCAATGAGCAGTTCTTC. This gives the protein CASSVSLQTNRPNEQFF. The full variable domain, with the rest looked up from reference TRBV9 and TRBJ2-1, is DSGVTQTPKHLITATGQRVTLRCSPRSGDLSVYWYQQSLDQGLQFLIQYYNGEERAKGNILERFSAQQFPDLHSELNLSSLELGDSALYFCASSVSLQTNRPNEQFFGPGTRLTVL.

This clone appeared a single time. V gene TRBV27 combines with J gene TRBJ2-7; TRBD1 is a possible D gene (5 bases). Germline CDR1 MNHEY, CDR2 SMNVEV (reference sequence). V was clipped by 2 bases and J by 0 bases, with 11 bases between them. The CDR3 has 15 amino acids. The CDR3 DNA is TGTGCCAGCAGTTTAACACAGGATTTCTCCTACGAGCAGTACTTC. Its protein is CASSLTQDFSYEQYF.

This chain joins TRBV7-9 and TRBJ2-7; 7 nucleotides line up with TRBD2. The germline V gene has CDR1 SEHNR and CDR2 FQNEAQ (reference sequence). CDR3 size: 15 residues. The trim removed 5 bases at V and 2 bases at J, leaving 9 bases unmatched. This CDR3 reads CASSPGREGPYEQYF. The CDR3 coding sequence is TGTGCCAGCAGCCCAGGAAGGGAGGGACCCTACGAGCAGTACTTC.

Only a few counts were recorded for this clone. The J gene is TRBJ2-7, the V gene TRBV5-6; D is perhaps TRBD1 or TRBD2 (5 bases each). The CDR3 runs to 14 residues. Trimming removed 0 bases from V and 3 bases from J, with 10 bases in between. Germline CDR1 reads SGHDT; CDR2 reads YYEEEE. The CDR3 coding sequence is TGTGCCAGCAGCTTGGTGGGGACGGACTACGAGCAGTACTTC. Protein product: CASSLVGTDYEQYF.

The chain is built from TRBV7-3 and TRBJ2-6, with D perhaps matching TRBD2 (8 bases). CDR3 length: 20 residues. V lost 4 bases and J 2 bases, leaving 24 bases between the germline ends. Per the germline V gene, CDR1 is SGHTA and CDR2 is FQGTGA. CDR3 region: CASSYPTGGTAYPGANVLTF. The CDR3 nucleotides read TGTGCCAGCAGCTACCCAACGGGGGGGACAGCCTACCCTGGGGCCAACGTCCTGACTTTC.